These 30 T cell receptor beta chains share one sample of origin, sequenced in a study of Tregs in tolerant kidney transplant recipients. Profiled with immunoSEQ multiplex PCR; TCRdb holds only in-frame clones, not every one. The sample shows about 31,000 clones, 82% of them seen only once. Which antigens these TCRs recognize remains unknown. Material for sequencing was Tregs from blood cultured with allogeneic cells. All receptors come from a human donor in good health.

This clone was detected only a few times. V gene TRBV7-9 combines with J gene TRBJ1-2; unclear D gene. There are 14 residues in the CDR3. Trimming pared 0 bases from V and 3 bases from J, leaving 8 bases between. Germline V lookup: CDR1 SEHNR, CDR2 FQNEAQ (reference sequence). The CDR3 here is CASSLARPDYGYTF. CDR3 coding DNA: TGTGCCAGCAGCTTAGCGAGGCCGGACTATGGCTACACCTTC.

The V call is TRBV15, the J call TRBJ2-5, with D perhaps TRBD1 or TRBD2 (6 bases each). The length of the CDR3 is 17 residues. Germline CDR1 is LNHNV and CDR2 is YYDKDF (reference sequence). V gave up 0 bases and J gave up 0 bases, with 14 bases separating them. As DNA, the CDR3 is TGTGCCACCAGCAGAGATTGGGGGGCCCGGTACCAAGAGACCCAGTACTTC. It is translated as CATSRDWGARYQETQYF.

This clone has a single count. This chain connects TRBV7-9 to TRBJ2-7; TRBD2 aligns across 8 bases. Germline assignment: CDR1 SEHNR and CDR2 FQNEAQ (reference sequence). V lost 3 bases, J lost 2 bases, and 3 bases stayed unmatched. The CDR3 spans 14 residues. The CDR3 protein is CASSLAAGAYEQYF. The CDR3 coding sequence is TGTGCCAGCAGCTTGGCAGCGGGAGCCTACGAGCAGTACTTC.

This rearrangement joins TRBV5-4 to TRBJ1-6, with 8 bases identical to TRBD1. The CDR3 runs 16 residues. V lost 4 bases to trimming and J lost 8 bases; unmatched junction nucleotides: 11. Germline V gene data show CDR1 as SGHNT and CDR2 as YYREEE (reference sequence). CDR3 protein: CASSRVTGAPDSPLHF. CDR3 sequence (DNA): TGTGCCAGCAGCCGGGTGACAGGGGCCCCAGATTCACCCCTCCACTTT.

This chain links TRBV6-5 with TRBJ1-5; unclear D gene. Germline V gene sequence: CDR1 MNHEY, CDR2 SVGAGI. Trimming pared 5 bases from V and 10 bases from J, leaving 12 bases between. The CDR3 is 12 residues long. This chain's CDR3 is CASSRTLGPQHF. DNA of the CDR3: TGTGCCAGCAGTCGAACCTTAGGCCCCCAGCATTTT.

The chain links TRBV5-6 to TRBJ1-3, with D perhaps matching TRBD1 (6 bases). Germline V gene sequence: CDR1 SGHDT, CDR2 YYEEEE. The V gene lost 3 bases and the J gene lost 5 bases, with 18 bases spanning the gap. This CDR3 region has 16 residues. CDR3 region: CASSSGGPYPRNTIYF. The CDR3, as DNA: TGTGCCAGCAGCTCGGGGGGGCCTTACCCCCGAAACACCATATATTTT.

The V call is TRBV5-6, the J call TRBJ1-4; a possible D gene is TRBD1 (5 bases). The germline V and J ends were trimmed by 0 bases and 7 bases, with 13 bases remaining between them. CDR1 and CDR2 (germline): SGHDT, YYEEEE. This CDR3 contains 15 residues. CDR3 protein: CASSLEMGRTEKLFF. The CDR3 nucleotides read TGTGCCAGCAGCTTGGAAATGGGACGAACTGAAAAACTGTTTTTT.

About this clone itself: No conserved phenylalanine or tryptophan ends this CDR3, so it is likely a read error. It is unclear where the CDR3 begins or ends on the DNA, so no DNA is shown, and the CDR3 is as TCRdb lists it. V and J are TRBV6-4 and TRBJ1-1. Both ends counted, the CDR3 spans 11 residues. Germline CDR1 and CDR2: MRHNA and SNTAGT. The CDR3 spells CASSERGDEDS.

This chain uses TRBV11-3 with TRBJ2-7, with D tentatively TRBD1 or TRBD2 (5 bases each). The CDR3 contains 14 residues. V was clipped by 5 bases and J by 2 bases, with 13 bases between them. Germline V gene lookup returns CDR1 SGHNT and CDR2 YENEEA. This CDR3 is CASSPPGRAYEQYF. The CDR3 bases are TGTGCCAGCAGCCCCCCGGGACGGGCCTACGAGCAGTACTTC.

This rearrangement joins TRBV7-3 to TRBJ2-7, with 9 positions matching TRBD1. The CDR3 has 13 amino acids. Per the germline V gene, CDR1 is SGHTA and CDR2 is FQGTGA. The ends lost 4 bases at V and 6 bases at J; junction bases unmatched: 4. The chain's CDR3 is CASSSDRGGEQYF. CDR3 bases: TGTGCCAGCAGCTCGGACAGGGGTGGCGAGCAGTACTTC. The complete variable domain, with remaining parts taken from reference TRBV7-3 and TRBJ2-7, reads GAGVSQTPSNKVTEKGKYVELRCDPISGHTALYWYRQSLGQGPEFLIYFQGTGAADDSGLPNDRFFAVRPEGSVSTLKIQRTERGDSAVYLCASSSDRGGEQYFGPGTRLTVT.

The chain links TRBV7-6 to TRBJ2-3, with 7 bases matching TRBD2. CDR3 length: 16 residues. Unmatched junction bases numbered 5, after V lost 1 base and J lost 1 base. In germline, CDR1 is SGHVS, CDR2 FNYEAQ. The CDR3 is CASSLVGGSGTDTQYF. In DNA form, the CDR3 reads TGTGCCAGCAGCTTAGTCGGCGGGAGCGGCACAGATACGCAGTATTTT. Using reference TRBV7-6 and TRBJ2-3 for the parts outside the CDR3, the full variable domain is GAGVSQSPRYKVTKRGQDVALRCDPISGHVSLYWYRQALGQGPEFLTYFNYEAQQDKSGLPNDRFSAERPEGSISTLTIQRTEQRDSAMYRCASSLVGGSGTDTQYFGPGTRLTVL.

The rearrangement links TRBV5-1 to TRBJ1-1; D is possibly TRBD1 (6 bases). V gave up 8 bases and J gave up 5 bases, with 16 bases separating them. Germline V gene data show CDR1 as SGHRS and CDR2 as YFSETQ. This CDR3 contains 13 residues. The CDR3 DNA follows: TGCGCCAGTGGACAGATCTCGCGGACTGAAGCTTTCTTT. This encodes CASGQISRTEAFF.

This chain links TRBV5-1 with TRBJ2-2; D perhaps matches TRBD2 (6 bases). This CDR3 contains 16 residues. Germline CDR1 is SGHRS and CDR2 is YFSETQ. V was pared by 4 bases and J by 7 bases, with 20 bases between. The DNA of the CDR3 is TGCGCCAGCAGCGGCGGGACTTTCCCAAGTGACGGGGAGCTGTTTTTT. Protein sequence: CASSGGTFPSDGELFF.

The chain combines TRBV29-1 with TRBJ1-2, with unresolved D. Germline lookup yields CDR1 SQVTM and CDR2 ANQGSEA. This CDR3 has 11 residues. V dropped 4 bases and J dropped 8 bases, with 11 bases sitting between them. The CDR3 here is CSVVVNLGYTF. For the CDR3, the DNA is TGCAGCGTTGTAGTAAACTTGGGCTACACCTTC.

The V gene is TRBV7-9, the J gene TRBJ2-7, with D tentatively TRBD1 or TRBD2 (6 bases each). Trimming left V 0 bases short and J 2 bases short, with 14 bases between. The CDR3 length is 16 residues. CDR1 and CDR2 from the germline V gene are SEHNR and FQNEAQ (reference sequence). The chain's CDR3 is CASSLASPGAAYEQYF. CDR3 sequence (DNA): TGTGCCAGCAGCTTAGCGAGTCCGGGGGCGGCCTACGAGCAGTACTTC.

The chain links TRBV9 to TRBJ1-1; D ambiguous. The CDR3 contains 15 residues. Germline-derived CDR1 and CDR2 are SGDLS and YYNGEE. V lost 3 bases and J lost 5, with 17 bases in between. CDR3 loop: CASSGGRGAGTEAFF. The CDR3 region has the DNA TGTGCCAGCAGCGGAGGGCGGGGTGCTGGAACTGAAGCTTTCTTT.

The CDR3, as DNA: TGTGCCAGTAACGCTGACACCGGGGAGCTGTTTTTT. This codes for CASNADTGELFF. V usage is TRBV19 and J usage is TRBJ2-2; unclear D gene. V was shortened by 7 bases and J by 3 bases, with 6 bases between the two germline ends. This CDR3 is 12 amino acids long. CDR1 LNHDA and CDR2 SQIVND come from the germline V gene (reference sequence).

This sequence joins TRBV5-1 and TRBJ2-2; 9 bases align to TRBD1. Looked up from germline, CDR1 is SGHRS and CDR2 is YFSETQ. The CDR3 sequence is 15 residues long. Unmatched junction bases numbered 11, after V lost 7 bases and J lost 7 bases. CDR3 bases: TGCGCCAGCCGCTCTATTACAGGGGGCGGCGGGGAGCTGTTTTTT. It yields the protein CASRSITGGGGELFF. Based on the CDR3 plus reference TRBV5-1 and TRBJ2-2, the full variable domain is KAGVTQTPRYLIKTRGQQVTLSCSPISGHRSVSWYQQTPGQGLQFLFEYFSETQRNKGNFPGRFSGRQFSNSRSEMNVSTLELGDSALYLCASRSITGGGGELFFGEGSRLTVL.

V usage is TRBV10-1 and J usage is TRBJ2-2; D is undetermined. The CDR3 is made up of 12 amino acids. Germline V gives CDR1 WNHNN, CDR2 SYGVQD (reference sequence). The V and J ends lost 3 bases and 2 bases respectively, with 1 base between them. CDR3 DNA: TGCGCCAGCAGTGACAACACCGGGGAGCTGTTTTTT. Its translation is CASSDNTGELFF.

The rearrangement links TRBV30 to TRBJ1-3, with 7 positions matching TRBD1. The CDR3 has 15 amino acids. After removal of 3 bases from V and 0 bases from J, the junction contained 5 bases not matched to a gene. CDR1 is GTSNPN, CDR2 SVGIG, per germline (reference sequence). CDR3 protein: CAWRGGFISGNTIYF. CDR3 sequence (DNA): TGTGCCTGGAGAGGGGGCTTTATCTCTGGAAACACCATATATTTT.

This clone occurred a few times. The chain recombines TRBV7-2 with TRBJ1-4; 7 nucleotides align to TRBD1. Germline V lookup: CDR1 SGHTA, CDR2 FQGNSA. V was clipped by 3 bases and J by 1 base; unmatched bases: 8. This CDR3 spans 17 amino acids. The CDR3 DNA sequence: TGTGCCAGCAGCTTTCGGGCAGGGGGAGGAACTAATGAAAAACTGTTTTTT. Protein product: CASSFRAGGGTNEKLFF.

The rearrangement joins TRBV10-3 to TRBJ1-2, with D possibly TRBD1 on 6 matching bases. The CDR3 contains 12 residues. Germline CDR1 is ENHRY and CDR2 is SYGVKD. Trimming stripped 10 bases from V and 2 bases from J, with 11 bases between. The CDR3 coding sequence is TGTGCCACCTCGGACAGAAACTATGGCTACACCTTC. Protein product: CATSDRNYGYTF.

The J gene is TRBJ2-1, the V gene TRBV7-2; tentatively, D is TRBD2 (6 bases). V was cut by 2 bases and J by 1 base, with 15 bases left in between. Germline CDR1 SGHTA, CDR2 FQGNSA. This CDR3 has 17 amino acids. CDR3 DNA sequence: TGTGCCAGCAGCTTAAGCGGGCTAGCGAAATCCTACAATGAGCAGTTCTTC. Translation: CASSLSGLAKSYNEQFF.

This clone was seen a single time. The chain combines TRBV7-2 with TRBJ1-1; 7 bases are a match to TRBD1. The CDR3 sequence is 17 residues long. J gave up 0 bases and V 1 base, and 8 bases lay outside the gene matches. CDR1 and CDR2 (germline): SGHTA, FQGNSA. CDR3 amino acids: CASSLGRSGQMNTEAFF. The CDR3 coding sequence is TGTGCCAGCAGCTTAGGTCGTTCGGGACAGATGAACACTGAAGCTTTCTTT.

The CDR3 coding sequence is TGTGCCAGCAGCCAAGAAATCCGGACAGCAAGAAGGTCAGGGGAGCAGTTCTTC. Translation gives CASSQEIRTARRSGEQFF. The chain joins TRBV14 to TRBJ2-1; possibly TRBD1 for D (6 bases). This CDR3 has 18 amino acids. Germline loops: CDR1 SGHDN, CDR2 FVKESK. V dropped 0 bases and J dropped 10 bases, with 25 bases sitting between them.

The rearrangement uses TRBV10-3 and TRBJ2-5; TRBD1 matches at 7 bases. The germline V gene encodes CDR1 ENHRY and CDR2 SYGVKD. J was trimmed by 2 bases and V by 5 bases; bases with no gene match: 5. The CDR3 is 14 residues long. The CDR3 is CAISRQGGQETQYF. CDR3 coding DNA: TGTGCCATCAGTCGACAGGGTGGGCAAGAGACCCAGTACTTC.

This clone was seen a single time. This chain connects TRBV7-2 to TRBJ2-5, with 7 bases lining up with TRBD2. The ends lost 6 bases at V and 5 bases at J; junction bases unmatched: 3. The germline V gene has CDR1 SGHTA and CDR2 FQGNSA. This CDR3 is 12 amino acids long. This chain's CDR3 is CASRTSTETQYF. The CDR3 nucleotides are TGTGCCAGCAGGACTAGCACCGAGACCCAGTACTTC.

The chain links TRBV6-5 to TRBJ1-3, with 10 bases lining up with TRBD1. Germline CDR1 and CDR2: MNHEY and SVGAGI. The CDR3 runs 16 residues. Trimming took 4 bases from V and 2 from J; bases not matched to a gene: 5. In DNA form, the CDR3 reads TGTGCCAGCAGTTCTCCCGGGACAGGGGCTGGAAACACCATATATTTT. This encodes CASSSPGTGAGNTIYF.

The rearrangement uses TRBV9 and TRBJ2-5; 8 positions agree with TRBD1. CDR1 and CDR2 (germline): SGDLS, YYNGEE. With 0 bases clipped from V and 1 base from J, the junction kept 8 bases outside the gene matches. There are 17 residues in the CDR3. Written as DNA, the CDR3 is TGTGCCAGCAGCGTAGGCGAGACAGGGGTCCCCCAAGAGACCCAGTACTTC. This codes for CASSVGETGVPQETQYF.

The chain joins TRBV5-6 to TRBJ2-5; D is undetermined. There are 15 residues in the CDR3. Trimming stripped 0 bases from V and 2 bases from J, with 11 bases between. The germline V gene has CDR1 SGHDT and CDR2 YYEEEE. For the CDR3, the DNA is TGTGCCAGCAGCTTGGTTGCTTCCACGCAAGAGACCCAGTACTTC. Residues: CASSLVASTQETQYF.